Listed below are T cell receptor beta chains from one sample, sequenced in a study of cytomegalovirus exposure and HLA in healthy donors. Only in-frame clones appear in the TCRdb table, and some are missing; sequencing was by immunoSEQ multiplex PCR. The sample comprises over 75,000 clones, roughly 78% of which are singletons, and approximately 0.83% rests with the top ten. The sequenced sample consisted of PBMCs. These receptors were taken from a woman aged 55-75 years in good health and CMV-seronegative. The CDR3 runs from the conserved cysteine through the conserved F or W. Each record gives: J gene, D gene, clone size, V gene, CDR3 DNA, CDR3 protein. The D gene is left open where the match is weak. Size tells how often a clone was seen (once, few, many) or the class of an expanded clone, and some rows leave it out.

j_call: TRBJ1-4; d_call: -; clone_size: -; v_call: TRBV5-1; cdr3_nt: TGCGCCAGCAGCTTGGAGGGTGGAGGCGAAAAACTGTTTTTT; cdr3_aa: CASSLEGGGEKLFF
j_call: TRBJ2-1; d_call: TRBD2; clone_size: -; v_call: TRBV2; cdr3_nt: TGTGCCAGGGGGGCGGGGGGGATGGATGAGCAGTTCTTC; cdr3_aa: CARGAGGMDEQFF
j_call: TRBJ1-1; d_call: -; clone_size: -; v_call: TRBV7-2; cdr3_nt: TGTGCCAGCAGCTTACAGAGGAGAGACACTGAAGCTTTCTTT; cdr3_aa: CASSLQRRDTEAFF
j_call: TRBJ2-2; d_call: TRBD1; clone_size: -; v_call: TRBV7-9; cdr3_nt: TGTGCCAGCAGCTTAGTAGGGACAGGAGGGGAGCTGTTTTTT; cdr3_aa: CASSLVGTGGELFF
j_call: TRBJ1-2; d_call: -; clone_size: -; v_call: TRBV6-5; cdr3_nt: TGTGCCAGCAGTCGTACCCCGAGGGGGGGCGGCTACACCTTC; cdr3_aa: CASSRTPRGGGYTF
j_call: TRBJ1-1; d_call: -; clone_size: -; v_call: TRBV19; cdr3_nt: TGTGCCAGTAGTATAGGCCGGGTCACTGAAGCTTTCTTT; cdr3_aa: CASSIGRVTEAFF
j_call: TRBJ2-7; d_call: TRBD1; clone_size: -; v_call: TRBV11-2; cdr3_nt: TGTGCCAGCAGCCAAGGACAGGGTAGCTACGAGCAGTACTTC; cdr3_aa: CASSQGQGSYEQYF
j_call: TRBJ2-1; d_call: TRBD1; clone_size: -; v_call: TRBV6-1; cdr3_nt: TGTGCCAGCAGTGAAGTTCAGGGGGCGTACAATGAGCAGTTCTTC; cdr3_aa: CASSEVQGAYNEQFF
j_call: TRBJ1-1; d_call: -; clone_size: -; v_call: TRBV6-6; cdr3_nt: TGTGCCAGCAGTCCCGGGGAGGGCACTGAAGCTTTCTTT; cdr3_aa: CASSPGEGTEAFF
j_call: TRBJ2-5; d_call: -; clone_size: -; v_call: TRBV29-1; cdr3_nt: TGCAGCGTTGGGGACTTTATCCAAGAGACCCAGTACTTC; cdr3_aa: CSVGDFIQETQYF
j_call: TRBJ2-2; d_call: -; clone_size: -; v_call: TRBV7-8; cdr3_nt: TGTGCCAGCAGCCGAGACACAGGGATCACCGGGGAGCTGTTTTTT; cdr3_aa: CASSRDTGITGELFF
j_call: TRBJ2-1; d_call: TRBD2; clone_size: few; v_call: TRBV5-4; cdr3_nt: TGTGCCAGCAGCTTGGGGCTAGCGGGATTGATCTACAATGAGCAGTTCTTC; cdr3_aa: CASSLGLAGLIYNEQFF
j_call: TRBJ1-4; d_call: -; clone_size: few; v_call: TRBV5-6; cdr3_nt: TGTGCCAGCAGCTTCCGGGCAGGGTTGAATGAAAAACTGTTTTTT; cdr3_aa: CASSFRAGLNEKLFF
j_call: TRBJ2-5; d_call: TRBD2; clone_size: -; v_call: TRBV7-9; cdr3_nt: TGTGCCAGCCGGAGCGGGGGGTTGGAGACCCAGTACTTC; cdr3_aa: CASRSGGLETQYF
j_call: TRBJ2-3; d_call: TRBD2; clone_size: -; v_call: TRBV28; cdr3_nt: TGTGCCAGCAGTTTATACCTTACCGGGGACTATGGAAGGAGTCTCACAGATACGCAGTATTTT; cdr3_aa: CASSLYLTGDYGRSLTDTQYF
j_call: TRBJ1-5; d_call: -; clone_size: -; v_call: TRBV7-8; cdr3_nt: TGTGCCAGCAGCTCAGTCTGGAGCAATCAGCCCCAGCATTTT; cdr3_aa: CASSSVWSNQPQHF